The 6 T cell receptor beta chains in this list originate from one sample, sequenced in a study of early T cells in non-severe SARS-CoV-2 infection. One entry per CDR3 protein results from TCRdb running MiXCR on the 5' RACE reads. Of more than 60,000 distinct CDR3 sequences in the sample, approximately 12% are singletons; the top ten hold approximately 1.1%. Sample: whole blood, taken at baseline. The receptors here all came from an adult who was a healthcare worker with PCR-confirmed SARS-CoV-2 infection or an uninfected control (not recorded which). The donor label of this sample is uncertain.

This clonotype was picked up a small number of times. The CDR3 DNA sequence: TGTGCCAGTAATAGGGGGACTGAAGCTTTCTTT. It yields the protein CASNRGTEAFF. The gene calls are TRBV19 and TRBJ1-1; D may be TRBD1 (6 bases). The V gene's germline CDR1 is LNHDA and CDR2 SQIVND (reference sequence). V lost 7 bases and J lost 5, with 8 bases in between. The CDR3 loop spans 11 amino acids.

In this sample, this clonotype turned up many times. The rearrangement uses TRBV5-6 and TRBJ2-4; D is uncertain. V dropped 1 base and J dropped 1 base, with 15 bases sitting between them. Germline-derived CDR1 and CDR2 are SGHDT and YYEEEE. The CDR3 has 17 amino acids. This CDR3 reads CASSLTQSISAKNIQYF. For the CDR3, the DNA is TGTGCCAGCAGCTTGACACAGAGTATTTCTGCCAAAAACATTCAGTACTTC.

This clonotype was found a few times. The J gene is TRBJ1-2, the V gene TRBV18; 10 bases are a match to TRBD1. The CDR3 is 15 residues long. Germline V gives CDR1 KGHSH, CDR2 LQKENI. V gave up 2 bases and J gave up 2 bases; unmatched junction bases: 2. CDR3 coding DNA: TGTGCCAGCTCACCAGTGACAGGGGGCAACTATGGCTACACCTTC. As protein: CASSPVTGGNYGYTF.

The gene calls are TRBV20-1 and TRBJ2-5; possible D gene TRBD2, 5 bases. This CDR3 spans 13 amino acids. CDR1 is DFQATT, CDR2 SNEGSKA, per germline (reference sequence). V lost 2 bases, J lost 5 bases, and 12 bases lay in between. The CDR3 loop reads CSARSLDGETQYF. CDR3 nucleotide sequence: TGCAGTGCTAGATCACTAGACGGCGAGACCCAGTACTTC.

This clonotype was seen many times. The V and J genes are TRBV2 and TRBJ2-1; 8 nucleotides align to TRBD1. The trim removed 6 bases at V and 8 bases at J, leaving 3 bases unmatched. Germline CDR1 reads SNHLY; CDR2 reads FYNNEI. This CDR3 spans 12 amino acids. CDR3 in amino acids: CASRKQGDEQFF. CDR3 in DNA: TGTGCCAGCAGGAAACAGGGGGATGAGCAGTTCTTC.

This clonotype was found a few times. This sequence joins TRBV3-1 and TRBJ2-4; D remains unclear. There are 12 residues in the CDR3. The germline V gene has CDR1 LGHDT and CDR2 YNNKEL (reference sequence). V was cut by 4 bases and J by 8 bases, with 9 bases left in between. As DNA, the CDR3 is TGTGCCAGCAGCCCCCCCGGTGACATTCAGTACTTC. Residues: CASSPPGDIQYF.